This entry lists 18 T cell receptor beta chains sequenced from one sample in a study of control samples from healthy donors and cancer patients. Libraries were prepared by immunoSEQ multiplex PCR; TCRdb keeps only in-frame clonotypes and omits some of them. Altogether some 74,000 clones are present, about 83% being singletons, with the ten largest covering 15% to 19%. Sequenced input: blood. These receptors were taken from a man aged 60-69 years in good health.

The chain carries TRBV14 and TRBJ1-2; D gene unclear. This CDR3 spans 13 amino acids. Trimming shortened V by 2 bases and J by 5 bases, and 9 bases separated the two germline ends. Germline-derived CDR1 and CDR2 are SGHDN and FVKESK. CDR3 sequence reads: CASSQLRAYGYTF. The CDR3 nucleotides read TGTGCCAGCAGCCAACTGAGGGCATATGGCTACACCTTC.

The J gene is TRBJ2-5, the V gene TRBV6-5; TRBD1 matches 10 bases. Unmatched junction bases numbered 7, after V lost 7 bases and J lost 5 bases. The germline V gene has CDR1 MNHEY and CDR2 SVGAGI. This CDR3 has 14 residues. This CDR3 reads CASTPTGGAETQYF. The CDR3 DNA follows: TGTGCCAGCACCCCGACAGGGGGCGCCGAGACCCAGTACTTC.

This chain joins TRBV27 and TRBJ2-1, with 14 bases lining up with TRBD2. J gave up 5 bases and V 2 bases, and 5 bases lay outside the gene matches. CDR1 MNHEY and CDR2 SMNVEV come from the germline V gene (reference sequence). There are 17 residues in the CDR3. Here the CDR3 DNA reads TGTGCCAGCAGTTTAATTCCGGGACTAGCGGGGGACAATGAGCAGTTCTTC. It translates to CASSLIPGLAGDNEQFF.

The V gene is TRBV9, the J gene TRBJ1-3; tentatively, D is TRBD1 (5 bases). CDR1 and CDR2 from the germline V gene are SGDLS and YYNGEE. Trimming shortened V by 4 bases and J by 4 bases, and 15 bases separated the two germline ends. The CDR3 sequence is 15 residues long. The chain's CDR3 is CASSPRQSRGNTIYF. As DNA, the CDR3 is TGTGCCAGCAGCCCTCGACAGTCGAGGGGAAACACCATATATTTT. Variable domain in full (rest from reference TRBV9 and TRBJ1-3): DSGVTQTPKHLITATGQRVTLRCSPRSGDLSVYWYQQSLDQGLQFLIQYYNGEERAKGNILERFSAQQFPDLHSELNLSSLELGDSALYFCASSPRQSRGNTIYFGEGSWLTVV.

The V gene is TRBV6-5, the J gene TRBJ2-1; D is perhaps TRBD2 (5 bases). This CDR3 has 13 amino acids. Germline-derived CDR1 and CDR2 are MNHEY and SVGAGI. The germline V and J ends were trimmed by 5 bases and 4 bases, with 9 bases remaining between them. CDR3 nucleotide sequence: TGTGCCAGCAGTCTAGCCTCTTACAATGAGCAGTTCTTC. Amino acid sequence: CASSLASYNEQFF.

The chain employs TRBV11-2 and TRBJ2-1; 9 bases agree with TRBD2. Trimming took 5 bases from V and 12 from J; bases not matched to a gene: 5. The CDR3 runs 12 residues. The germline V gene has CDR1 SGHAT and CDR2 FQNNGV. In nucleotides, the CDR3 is TGTGCCAGCAGCCCTACGGGACTAGCGCAGTTCTTC. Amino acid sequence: CASSPTGLAQFF.

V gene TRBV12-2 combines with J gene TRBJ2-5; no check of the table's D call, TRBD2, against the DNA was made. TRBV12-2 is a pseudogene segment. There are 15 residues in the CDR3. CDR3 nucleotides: TGTGCAAGTCGCGCTAGCGAGAGGGCGGGCGAGACCCAGTACTTC. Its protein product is CASRASERAGETQYF.

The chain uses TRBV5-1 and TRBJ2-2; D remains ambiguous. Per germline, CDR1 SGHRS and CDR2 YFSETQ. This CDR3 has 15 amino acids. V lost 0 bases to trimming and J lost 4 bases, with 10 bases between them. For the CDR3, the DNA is TGCGCCAGCAGCTTGGGTTATGGCGGCACCGGGGAGCTGTTTTTT. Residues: CASSLGYGGTGELFF.

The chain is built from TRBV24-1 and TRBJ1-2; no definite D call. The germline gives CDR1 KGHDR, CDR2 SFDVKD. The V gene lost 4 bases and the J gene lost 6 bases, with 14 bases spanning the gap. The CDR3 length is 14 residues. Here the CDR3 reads CATSDPGGENGYTF. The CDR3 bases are TGTGCCACCAGTGACCCGGGCGGGGAAAATGGCTACACCTTC.

CDR3 nucleotide sequence: TGTGCCAGCAGCTCCGGGACTAGCGACTACGAGCAGTACTTC. It is translated as CASSSGTSDYEQYF. The chain is built from TRBV5-4 and TRBJ2-7; 10 nucleotides line up with TRBD2. The J segment lost 3 bases and the V segment lost 3 bases, leaving 3 bases of the junction unmatched. Germline V CDR1 and CDR2: SGHNT, YYREEE (reference sequence). The CDR3 contains 14 residues.

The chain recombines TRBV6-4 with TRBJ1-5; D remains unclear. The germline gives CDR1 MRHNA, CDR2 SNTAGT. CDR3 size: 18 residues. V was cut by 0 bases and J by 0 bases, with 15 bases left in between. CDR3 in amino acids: CASSDSMVTEYSNQPQHF. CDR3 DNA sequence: TGTGCCAGCAGTGACTCGATGGTAACCGAGTATAGCAATCAGCCCCAGCATTTT.

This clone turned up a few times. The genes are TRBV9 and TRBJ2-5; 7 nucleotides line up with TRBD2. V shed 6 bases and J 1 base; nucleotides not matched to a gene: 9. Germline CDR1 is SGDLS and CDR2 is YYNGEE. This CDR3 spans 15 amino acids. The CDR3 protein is CASTGGGLAQETQYF. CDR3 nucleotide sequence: TGTGCCAGCACGGGAGGCGGACTGGCCCAAGAGACCCAGTACTTC. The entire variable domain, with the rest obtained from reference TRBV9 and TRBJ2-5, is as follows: DSGVTQTPKHLITATGQRVTLRCSPRSGDLSVYWYQQSLDQGLQFLIQYYNGEERAKGNILERFSAQQFPDLHSELNLSSLELGDSALYFCASTGGGLAQETQYFGPGTRLLVL.

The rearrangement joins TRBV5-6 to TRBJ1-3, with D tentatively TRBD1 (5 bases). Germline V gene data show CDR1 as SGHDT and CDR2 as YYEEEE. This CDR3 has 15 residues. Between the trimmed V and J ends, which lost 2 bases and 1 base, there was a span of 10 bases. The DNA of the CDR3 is TGTGCCAGCAGCTTCAGGGAGAGTTCTGGAAACACCATATATTTT. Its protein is CASSFRESSGNTIYF.

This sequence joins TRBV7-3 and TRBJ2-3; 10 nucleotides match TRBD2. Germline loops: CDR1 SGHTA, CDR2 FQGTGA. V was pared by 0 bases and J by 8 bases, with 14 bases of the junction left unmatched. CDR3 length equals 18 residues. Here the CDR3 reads CASSLTRVAGGRGGTQYF. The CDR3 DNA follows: TGTGCCAGCAGCTTAACGAGGGTAGCGGGAGGCCGAGGTGGTACGCAGTATTTT.

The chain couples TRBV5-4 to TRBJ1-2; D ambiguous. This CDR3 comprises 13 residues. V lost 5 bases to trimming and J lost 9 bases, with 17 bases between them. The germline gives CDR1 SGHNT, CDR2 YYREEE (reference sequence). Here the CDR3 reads CASRGSGVFSYTF. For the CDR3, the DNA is TGTGCCAGCAGGGGATCGGGCGTATTTAGCTACACCTTC. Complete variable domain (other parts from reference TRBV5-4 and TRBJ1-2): ETGVTQSPTHLIKTRGQQVTLRCSSQSGHNTVSWYQQALGQGPQFIFQYYREEENGRGNFPPRFSGLQFPNYSSELNVNALELDDSALYLCASRGSGVFSYTFGSGTRLTVV.

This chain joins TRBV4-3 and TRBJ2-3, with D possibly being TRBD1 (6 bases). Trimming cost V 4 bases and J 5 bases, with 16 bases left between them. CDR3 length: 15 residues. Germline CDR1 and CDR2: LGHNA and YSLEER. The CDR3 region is CASSPGTLNLDTQYF. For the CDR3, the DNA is TGCGCCAGCAGCCCCGGGACACTGAACTTAGATACGCAGTATTTT.

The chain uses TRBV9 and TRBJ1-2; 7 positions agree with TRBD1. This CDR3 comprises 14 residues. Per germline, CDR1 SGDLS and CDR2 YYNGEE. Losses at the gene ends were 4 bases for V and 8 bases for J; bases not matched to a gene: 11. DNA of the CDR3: TGTGCCAGCAGCCTTCAGACAGGGACGGCGGGCTACACCTTC. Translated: CASSLQTGTAGYTF.

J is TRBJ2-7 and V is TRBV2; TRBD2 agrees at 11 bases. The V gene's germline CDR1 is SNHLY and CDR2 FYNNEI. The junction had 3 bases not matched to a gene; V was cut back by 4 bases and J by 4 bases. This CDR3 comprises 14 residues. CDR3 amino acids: CASSVGTSGYEQYF. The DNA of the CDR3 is TGTGCCAGCAGTGTCGGGACTAGCGGATACGAGCAGTACTTC.